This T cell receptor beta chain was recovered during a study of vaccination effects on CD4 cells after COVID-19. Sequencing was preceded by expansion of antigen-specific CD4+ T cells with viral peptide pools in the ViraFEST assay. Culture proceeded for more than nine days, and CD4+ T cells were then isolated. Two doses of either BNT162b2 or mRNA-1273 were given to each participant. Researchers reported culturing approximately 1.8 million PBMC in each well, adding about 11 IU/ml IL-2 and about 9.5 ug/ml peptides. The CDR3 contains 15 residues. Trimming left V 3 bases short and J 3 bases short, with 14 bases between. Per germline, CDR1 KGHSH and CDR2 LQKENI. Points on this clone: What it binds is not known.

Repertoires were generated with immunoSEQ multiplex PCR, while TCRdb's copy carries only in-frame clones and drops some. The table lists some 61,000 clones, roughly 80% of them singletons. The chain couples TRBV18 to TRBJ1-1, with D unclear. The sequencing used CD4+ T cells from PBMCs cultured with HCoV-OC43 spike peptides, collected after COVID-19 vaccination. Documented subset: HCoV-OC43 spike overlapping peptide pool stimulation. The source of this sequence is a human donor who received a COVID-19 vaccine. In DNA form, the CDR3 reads TGTGCCAGCTCACCCGTAAGGATCCAGGACACTGAAGCTTTCTTT. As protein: CASSPVRIQDTEAFF.